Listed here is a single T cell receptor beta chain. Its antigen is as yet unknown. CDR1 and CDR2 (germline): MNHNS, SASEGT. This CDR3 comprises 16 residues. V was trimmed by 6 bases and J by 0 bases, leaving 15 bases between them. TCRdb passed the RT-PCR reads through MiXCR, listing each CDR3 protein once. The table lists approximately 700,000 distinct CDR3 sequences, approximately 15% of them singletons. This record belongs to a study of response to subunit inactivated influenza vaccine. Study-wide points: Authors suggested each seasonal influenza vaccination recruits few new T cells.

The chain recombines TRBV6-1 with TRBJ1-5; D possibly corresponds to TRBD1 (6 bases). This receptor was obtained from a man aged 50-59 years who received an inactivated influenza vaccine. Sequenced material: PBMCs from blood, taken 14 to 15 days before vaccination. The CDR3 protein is CASSLRDMDSNQPQHF. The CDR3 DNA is TGTGCCAGCAGCCTCCGGGACATGGATAGCAATCAGCCCCAGCATTTT.